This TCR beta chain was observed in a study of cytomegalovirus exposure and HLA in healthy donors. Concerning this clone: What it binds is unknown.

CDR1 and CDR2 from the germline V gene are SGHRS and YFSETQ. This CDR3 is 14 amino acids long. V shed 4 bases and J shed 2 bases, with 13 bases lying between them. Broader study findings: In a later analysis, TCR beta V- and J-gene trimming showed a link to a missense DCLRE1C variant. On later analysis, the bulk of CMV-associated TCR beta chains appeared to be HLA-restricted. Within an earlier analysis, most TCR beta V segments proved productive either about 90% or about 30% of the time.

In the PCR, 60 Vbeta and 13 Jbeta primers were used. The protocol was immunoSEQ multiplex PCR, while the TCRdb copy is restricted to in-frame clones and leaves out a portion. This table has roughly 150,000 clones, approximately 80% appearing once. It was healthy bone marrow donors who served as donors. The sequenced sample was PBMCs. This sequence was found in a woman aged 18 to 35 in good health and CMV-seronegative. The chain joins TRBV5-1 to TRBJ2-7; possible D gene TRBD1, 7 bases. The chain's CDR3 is CASSPQGGTYEQYF. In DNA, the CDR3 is TGCGCCAGCAGCCCGCAGGGGGGCACCTACGAGCAGTACTTC.